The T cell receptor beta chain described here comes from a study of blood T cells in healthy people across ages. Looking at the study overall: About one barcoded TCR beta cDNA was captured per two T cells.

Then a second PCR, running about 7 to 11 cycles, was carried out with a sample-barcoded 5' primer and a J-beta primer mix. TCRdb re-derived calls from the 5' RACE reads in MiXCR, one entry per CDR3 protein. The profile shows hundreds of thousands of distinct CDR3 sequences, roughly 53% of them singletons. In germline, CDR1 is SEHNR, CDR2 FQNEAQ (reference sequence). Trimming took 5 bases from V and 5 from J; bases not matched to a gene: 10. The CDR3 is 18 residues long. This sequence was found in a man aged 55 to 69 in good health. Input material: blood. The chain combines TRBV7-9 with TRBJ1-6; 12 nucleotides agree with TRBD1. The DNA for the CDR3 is TGTGCCAGCAGCCGCGACCGGGACAGGGGGCTTCATAATTCACCCCTCCACTTT. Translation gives CASSRDRDRGLHNSPLHF.